One and the same sample provided the 2 T cell receptor beta chains below, sequenced in a study of molecular identifiers for immune sequencing clone quantification. From the PCR reads, TCRdb called clonotypes with MiXCR, one entry per CDR3 protein. This sample carries more than 85,000 distinct CDR3 sequences, 36% of them seen once, and the ten largest clones take roughly 4.2%. The sample consisted of naive CD8+ T cells from blood, with Jurkat cell RNA spiked in. Subset denoted: FACS-sorted CD8+CD4-CCR7+CD45RA+ naive T cells. The receptors derive from a human donor in good health. Some libraries in this study had Jurkat cell RNA spiked in.

CDR3: CSAPGSESYNEQFF. The CDR3 DNA reads as TGCAGTGCTCCCGGGTCGGAGTCCTACAATGAGCAGTTCTTC. This rearrangement joins TRBV20-1 to TRBJ2-1; unclear D gene. The germline V gene has CDR1 DFQATT and CDR2 SNEGSKA (reference sequence). The CDR3 sequence is 14 residues long. V lost 5 bases, J lost 1 base, and 12 bases lay in between.

This clonotype was found many times. V and J are TRBV29-1 and TRBJ2-3; 9 nucleotides match TRBD2. V gave up 7 bases and J gave up 6 bases; unmatched junction bases: 11. This CDR3 region has 14 residues. Germline V CDR1 and CDR2: SQVTM, ANQGSEA. The CDR3 protein is CSGLTSGRRDTQYF. CDR3 DNA sequence: TGCAGCGGCCTGACTAGCGGCAGAAGGGATACGCAGTATTTT.